What follows is one TCR beta chain and its context. Germline V CDR1 and CDR2: MNHEY, SVGAGI. The CDR3 covers 13 residues. This specimen comes from a study of technical replicates of blood from several donors. Method: immunoSEQ multiplex PCR; TCRdb's copy keeps in-frame clones and lacks some. In the table there are approximately 44,000 clones, 95% to 97% of which are singletons. This clonotype was obtained from a human donor in good health. The V and J genes are TRBV6-5 and TRBJ2-5, with a tentative D call TRBD1 (6 bases). The DNA end is a closer match to TRBJ2-7, so the J assignment may be wrong. Input material: T cells isolated from PBMCs. CDR3 protein: CASRGGQNYEQYF. CDR3 DNA: TGTGCCAGCAGAGGAGGACAGAACTACGAGCAGTACTTC.